The 27 T cell receptor beta chains listed next were all sequenced from one sample in a study of beta chain features in type 1 diabetes. Expressed TCRB transcripts were sequenced because the isolated RNA had all been reverse transcribed beforehand. Here immunoSEQ multiplex PCR was the method, and the copy in TCRdb shows in-frame clones only, minus some. This table holds roughly 330,000 clones, 11% found once. Material for sequencing was naive CD4+ T cells from blood. The receptors originated from a woman in her twenties or thirties in good health.

The V gene is TRBV7-9, the J gene TRBJ1-2; D uncertain. Per the germline V gene, CDR1 is SEHNR and CDR2 is FQNEAQ (reference sequence). CDR3 length: 13 residues. The ends were cut back, 1 base at V and 7 bases at J, with 10 bases in the middle. The CDR3 protein is CASSLEAGGGYTF. As DNA, the CDR3 is TGTGCCAGCAGCTTAGAGGCTGGAGGTGGCTACACCTTC.

This clone was counted a few times. The V call is TRBV9, the J call TRBJ1-4, with 8 bases matching TRBD1. CDR1 is SGDLS and CDR2 is YYNGEE in the germline V gene. V lost 2 bases and J lost 7; bases outside the gene matches: 10. The CDR3 is made up of 16 amino acids. The CDR3 spells CASSVGRQGLGEKLFF. The CDR3 DNA is TGTGCCAGCAGCGTCGGGAGACAGGGGCTAGGTGAAAAACTGTTTTTT.

The table lists this clone with a few counts. The rearrangement links TRBV6-1 to TRBJ2-1; 9 bases map to TRBD2. The CDR3 loop spans 16 amino acids. Looked up from germline, CDR1 is MNHNS and CDR2 is SASEGT. V was clipped by 3 bases and J by 3 bases; unmatched bases: 6. CDR3 sequence reads: CASSDIAGGFYNEQFF. The CDR3 bases are TGTGCCAGCAGTGATATTGCGGGAGGGTTCTACAATGAGCAGTTCTTC.

This clone was recorded a few times. V usage is TRBV30 and J usage is TRBJ1-5; maybe TRBD1 (5 bases). CDR1 is GTSNPN, CDR2 SVGIG, per germline (reference sequence). V lost 1 base and J 2 bases, leaving 18 bases between the germline ends. The CDR3 is 17 amino acids. CDR3 sequence: CAWSELGLGGGNQPQHF. The CDR3 DNA follows: TGTGCCTGGAGTGAATTGGGACTCGGGGGAGGCAATCAGCCCCAGCATTTT. Looking up the rest from reference TRBV30 and TRBJ1-5 gives the full variable domain: SQTIHQWPATLVQPVGSPLSLECTVEGTSNPNLYWYRQAAGRGLQLLFYSVGIGQISSEVPQNLSASRPQDRQFILSSKKLLLSDSGFYLCAWSELGLGGGNQPQHFGDGTRLSIL.

A single count supports this clone. The V and J genes are TRBV7-2 and TRBJ2-5, with D unclear. CDR3 length equals 12 residues. Trimming removed 3 bases from V and 7 bases from J, with 9 bases in between. In germline, CDR1 is SGHTA, CDR2 FQGNSA. CDR3 nucleotide sequence: TGTGCCAGCAGCTTTGAGTCAGGGACCCAGTACTTC. Protein: CASSFESGTQYF.

The chain has TRBV28 and TRBJ2-2, with D maybe TRBD1 (6 bases). Germline V gives CDR1 MDHEN, CDR2 SYDVKM. The V end lost 4 bases, the J end lost 7 bases, and 13 bases lay between the germline ends. This CDR3 contains 14 residues. CDR3 nucleotides: TGTGCCAGCAGTTCTGGGGGCCCCCACGGGGAGCTGTTTTTT. It encodes CASSSGGPHGELFF.

In its sample, this clone was seen a few times. The V call is TRBV28, the J call TRBJ1-2; no definite D call. The germline gives CDR1 MDHEN, CDR2 SYDVKM. The CDR3 has 13 amino acids. Trimming took off 3 bases at V and 4 bases at J, with 9 bases between the two ends. The CDR3 spells CASSLPGIYGYTF. The CDR3 coding sequence is TGTGCCAGCAGTTTGCCGGGAATCTATGGCTACACCTTC.

The V call is TRBV7-3, the J call TRBJ2-7, with 9 bases fitting TRBD2. This CDR3 region has 14 residues. Trimming took 5 bases from V and 3 from J; bases not matched to a gene: 5. Germline CDR1 reads SGHTA; CDR2 reads FQGTGA. The CDR3, as DNA: TGTGCCAGCAGCCCTAGCGGGATGAGCTACGAGCAGTACTTC. Protein: CASSPSGMSYEQYF.

This clone was observed a handful of times. The V gene is TRBV19, the J gene TRBJ2-7, with TRBD1 identical over 12 bases. With V trimmed by 9 bases and J by 7 bases, 7 bases remained unmatched. Per the germline V gene, CDR1 is LNHDA and CDR2 is SQIVND (reference sequence). The CDR3 contains 13 residues. The CDR3 sequence: CASAGQGAGEQYF. In nucleotides, the CDR3 is TGTGCCAGCGCGGGACAGGGGGCCGGTGAGCAGTACTTC. Drawing the rest from reference TRBV19 and TRBJ2-7, the complete variable domain is DGGITQSPKYLFRKEGQNVTLSCEQNLNHDAMYWYRQDPGQGLRLIYYSQIVNDFQKGDIAEGYSVSREKKESFPLTVTSAQKNPTAFYLCASAGQGAGEQYFGPGTRLTVT.

The chain employs TRBV30 and TRBJ1-2; maybe TRBD1 (6 bases). This CDR3 is 14 amino acids long. Germline CDR1 and CDR2: GTSNPN and SVGIG (reference sequence). CDR3: CATLGTPSFYGYTF. DNA of the CDR3: TGTGCAACCCTCGGGACACCCTCTTTCTATGGCTACACCTTC.

This rearrangement joins TRBV11-2 to TRBJ2-1, with TRBD2 matching 10 bases. Per the germline V gene, CDR1 is SGHAT and CDR2 is FQNNGV. The length of the CDR3 is 14 residues. After removal of 5 bases from V and 9 bases from J, the junction contained 7 bases not matched to a gene. CDR3 sequence (DNA): TGTGCCAGCAGCACAAGCGGGAGGGCCGGTGAGCAGTTCTTC. It encodes CASSTSGRAGEQFF.

The V and J genes are TRBV5-6 and TRBJ1-2; TRBD1 aligns across 9 bases. Germline V gives CDR1 SGHDT, CDR2 YYEEEE. The V segment lost 3 bases and the J segment 7 bases; nucleotides outside the gene matches: 7. This CDR3 has 14 residues. CDR3 nucleotides: TGTGCCAGCAGCTCACTACAGGGGGCAGGTGGCTACACCTTC. It yields the protein CASSSLQGAGGYTF.

V usage is TRBV9 and J usage is TRBJ2-4; D possibly corresponds to TRBD2 (6 bases). Trimming stripped 3 bases from V and 0 bases from J, with 7 bases between. This CDR3 has 14 residues. Per the germline V gene, CDR1 is SGDLS and CDR2 is YYNGEE. The CDR3 loop is CASSAGVAKNIQYF. CDR3 sequence (DNA): TGTGCCAGCAGCGCGGGGGTAGCCAAAAACATTCAGTACTTC.

The gene calls are TRBV29-1 and TRBJ2-7; tentatively, D is TRBD1 (5 bases). V dropped 4 bases and J dropped 1 base, with 14 bases sitting between them. CDR1 is SQVTM, CDR2 ANQGSEA, per germline. This CDR3 contains 14 residues. DNA of the CDR3: TGCAGCGTTGTTAAGGGGCCGACTTCCTACGAGCAGTACTTC. This encodes CSVVKGPTSYEQYF.

This rearrangement joins TRBV5-1 to TRBJ1-2, with 8 bases fitting TRBD1. Trimming at V came to 3 bases and at J to 7 bases, leaving 2 bases not matched to a gene. This CDR3 is 12 amino acids long. CDR1 and CDR2 (germline): SGHRS, YFSETQ. DNA for the CDR3: TGCGCCAGCAGCTCGACAGGGGTTGGCTACACCTTC. Translating gives CASSSTGVGYTF. The full variable domain, with the rest looked up from reference TRBV5-1 and TRBJ1-2, is KAGVTQTPRYLIKTRGQQVTLSCSPISGHRSVSWYQQTPGQGLQFLFEYFSETQRNKGNFPGRFSGRQFSNSRSEMNVSTLELGDSALYLCASSSTGVGYTFGSGTRLTVV.

This clone was counted between two and nine times. The gene calls are TRBV7-8 and TRBJ2-7, with D perhaps matching TRBD1 (5 bases). Per the germline V gene, CDR1 is SGHVS and CDR2 is FQNEAQ. CDR3 size: 14 residues. The ends were cut back, 4 bases at V and 6 bases at J, with 16 bases in the middle. The CDR3 DNA sequence: TGTGCCAGCAGCTGGACGGACACCATCTCCGAGCAGTACTTC. It specifies CASSWTDTISEQYF. Combining the CDR3 with reference TRBV7-8 and TRBJ2-7 gives the whole variable domain GAGVSQSPRYKVAKRGQDVALRCDPISGHVSLFWYQQALGQGPEFLTYFQNEAQLDKSGLPSDRFFAERPEGSVSTLKIQRTQQEDSAVYLCASSWTDTISEQYFGPGTRLTVT.

The chain employs TRBV28 and TRBJ1-1; maybe TRBD1 (6 bases). V was trimmed by 5 bases and J by 1 base, leaving 8 bases between them. The CDR3 is made up of 13 amino acids. The germline V gene encodes CDR1 MDHEN and CDR2 SYDVKM. The CDR3 DNA sequence: TGTGCCAGCAGTACGGGACAGAACACTGAAGCTTTCTTT. This gives the protein CASSTGQNTEAFF.

This rearrangement joins TRBV4-3 to TRBJ2-1, with TRBD2 identical over 8 bases. The CDR3 covers 17 residues. Per the germline V gene, CDR1 is LGHNA and CDR2 is YSLEER. J gave up 0 bases and V 4 bases, and 8 bases lay outside the gene matches. This chain's CDR3 is CASSRFLSGNSYNEQFF. The CDR3 DNA reads TGCGCCAGCAGCCGTTTCCTTAGCGGGAACTCCTACAATGAGCAGTTCTTC.

The V and J genes are TRBV30 and TRBJ2-2, with unresolved D. V was trimmed by 4 bases and J by 5 bases, leaving 5 bases between them. In germline, CDR1 is GTSNPN, CDR2 SVGIG (reference sequence). This CDR3 contains 11 residues. The DNA for the CDR3 is TGTGCCTGGACGAGAACCGGGGAGCTGTTTTTT. Its protein product is CAWTRTGELFF.

This chain links TRBV28 with TRBJ2-3; 9 positions match TRBD2. The CDR3 spans 13 residues. The trim removed 9 bases at V and 1 base at J, leaving 2 bases unmatched. Looked up from germline, CDR1 is MDHEN and CDR2 is SYDVKM. The CDR3 is CASKREGTDTQYF. The DNA of the CDR3 is TGTGCCAGTAAGCGGGAGGGCACAGATACGCAGTATTTT.

The chain combines TRBV18 with TRBJ2-3; 7 nucleotides line up with TRBD1. The V and J ends lost 3 bases and 4 bases, in that order; junction bases with no gene match: 4. The CDR3 length is 14 residues. Germline lookup yields CDR1 KGHSH and CDR2 LQKENI. CDR3: CASSPGQRADTQYF. The CDR3 bases are TGTGCCAGCTCACCGGGACAGCGTGCAGATACGCAGTATTTT.

This clone was observed a few times. The gene calls are TRBV29-1 and TRBJ2-5, with 8 bases identical to TRBD2. Germline CDR1 reads SQVTM; CDR2 reads ANQGSEA. V shed 7 bases, J shed 3 bases, and the junction held 4 bases outside the gene matches. The CDR3 contains 12 residues. CDR3 residues: CSALAGKETQYF. CDR3 nucleotide sequence: TGCAGCGCTTTAGCGGGAAAAGAGACCCAGTACTTC.

The table lists this clone with a few counts. The rearrangement uses TRBV7-9 and TRBJ2-7, with 7 bases fitting TRBD2. V gave up 2 bases and J gave up 7 bases; unmatched junction bases: 11. The germline V gene has CDR1 SEHNR and CDR2 FQNEAQ (reference sequence). The CDR3 length is 15 residues. CDR3 in DNA: TGTGCCAGCAGCTTACGTCAGGGACTACCAGGGGAGCAGTACTTC. Translated: CASSLRQGLPGEQYF.

This chain uses TRBV14 with TRBJ2-7; tentatively, D is TRBD2 (6 bases). The CDR3 sequence is 14 residues long. Germline CDR1 SGHDN, CDR2 FVKESK. V shed 4 bases and J shed 6 bases, with 16 bases lying between them. CDR3 residues: CASSLTGLRVEQYF. The CDR3 region has the DNA TGTGCCAGCAGCCTTACGGGACTCAGAGTCGAGCAGTACTTC.

This rearrangement joins TRBV2 to TRBJ1-2, with D perhaps TRBD1 (5 bases). The V and J ends lost 6 bases and 3 bases respectively, with 20 bases between them. The V gene's germline CDR1 is SNHLY and CDR2 FYNNEI. The CDR3 has 16 amino acids. For the CDR3, the DNA is TGTGCCAGCAGGAACTGGGCCTTGGGGGGAGACTATGGCTACACCTTC. Encoded protein: CASRNWALGGDYGYTF.

This clone occurred a few times. V and J are TRBV19 and TRBJ2-5; D is perhaps TRBD2 (6 bases). CDR3 size: 17 residues. Germline V gene sequence: CDR1 LNHDA, CDR2 SQIVND (reference sequence). V was trimmed by 4 bases and J by 3 bases, leaving 21 bases between them. As DNA, the CDR3 is TGTGCCAGTAGTAAGTTGGGCGGGGCCTCAGGGAAAGAGACCCAGTACTTC. Translated, it gives CASSKLGGASGKETQYF.

This CDR3 reads CASSSRPLQGFYEQYF. In DNA form, the CDR3 reads TGTGCCAGCAGCTCCCGCCCCCTCCAGGGTTTCTACGAGCAGTACTTC. V is TRBV11-2 and J is TRBJ2-7, with a tentative D call TRBD1 (5 bases). V dropped 4 bases and J dropped 3 bases, with 19 bases sitting between them. The length of the CDR3 is 16 residues. Germline V gene sequence: CDR1 SGHAT, CDR2 FQNNGV. The full variable domain, completed using reference TRBV11-2 and TRBJ2-7, is EAGVAQSPRYKIIEKRQSVAFWCNPISGHATLYWYQQILGQGPKLLIQFQNNGVVDDSQLPKDRFSAERLKGVDSTLKIQPAKLEDSAVYLCASSSRPLQGFYEQYFGPGTRLTVT.